This TCR beta chain was captured by sequencing in a study of cytomegalovirus exposure and HLA in healthy donors. This PCR relied on a set of 60 Vbeta primers and 13 Jbeta primers. Some clones are missing from TCRdb's copy, which holds only in-frame ones; the method was immunoSEQ multiplex PCR. This sample has approximately 190,000 clones, with 75% to 85% found just once. Notes on this clone: Its antigen is still unknown.

Deletions cut 0 bases from V and 0 bases from J, with 12 bases between. The CDR3 covers 17 residues. Germline assignment: CDR1 MRHNA and CDR2 SNTAGT. General study results and limits: Apart from CMV serostatus, no immune exposure information was available.

The source is a woman younger than 35 in good health and CMV-seronegative. This chain joins TRBV6-4 and TRBJ2-1; TRBD2 is a possible D gene (5 bases). The specimen sequenced was PBMCs. Here the CDR3 DNA reads TGTGCCAGCAGTGACTCGACCTCCGCGGGCTCCTACAATGAGCAGTTCTTC. Protein product: CASSDSTSAGSYNEQFF.